Presented here are 31 T cell receptor beta chains from one specimen sequenced in a study of T cell repertoires in cytomegalovirus infection. TCRdb recomputed calls from the reads with MiXCR, one row per CDR3 protein. Of about 340,000 distinct CDR3 sequences in the sample, about 28% were seen once. Antigens of these TCRs are unknown. Sequencing used cultured PBMCs, obtained from culture after CMV antigen stimulation. All receptors derive from a human donor in good health (CMV status not recorded). Some clones in this sample may be carry-over from other donors' samples.

The rearrangement uses TRBV28 and TRBJ1-2; D is uncertain. CDR1 and CDR2 from the germline V gene are MDHEN and SYDVKM. With 2 bases removed from V and 3 bases from J, the gap between germline ends came to 16 bases. CDR3 length equals 16 residues. The CDR3 coding sequence is TGTGCCAGCAGTTTAAAGGGCAAGCAATCTTACTATGGCTACACCTTC. Translation gives CASSLKGKQSYYGYTF.

This clonotype was observed a handful of times. The rearrangement joins TRBV7-8 to TRBJ1-1, with 11 bases matching TRBD1. J lost 5 bases, V lost 5 bases, and 7 bases had no gene match. Germline values: CDR1 SGHVS, CDR2 FQNEAQ. The CDR3 is made up of 15 amino acids. CDR3 region: CASSPPGQGDTEAFF. Written as DNA, the CDR3 is TGTGCCAGCAGCCCGCCGGGACAGGGGGATACTGAAGCTTTCTTT.

This rearrangement joins TRBV20-1 to TRBJ1-5; 7 bases align to TRBD1. The CDR3 sequence is 13 residues long. With 6 bases clipped from V and 4 bases from J, the junction kept 6 bases outside the gene matches. Germline V gives CDR1 DFQATT, CDR2 SNEGSKA (reference sequence). The CDR3 reads CSARQGENQPQHF. The CDR3 DNA is TGCAGTGCGAGACAGGGTGAGAATCAGCCCCAGCATTTT.

This clonotype was detected only a few times. The V call is TRBV28, the J call TRBJ1-4, with 9 bases fitting TRBD1. This CDR3 is 16 amino acids long. The junction had 8 bases not matched to a gene; V was cut back by 2 bases and J by 7 bases. The germline V gene encodes CDR1 MDHEN and CDR2 SYDVKM. CDR3 coding DNA: TGTGCCAGCAGTTTAGGGAAGGACAGGGGTGGTGAAAAACTGTTTTTT. This codes for CASSLGKDRGGEKLFF.

The gene calls are TRBV20-1 and TRBJ2-7, with no clear D. V dropped 1 base and J dropped 3 bases, with 7 bases sitting between them. The CDR3 has 12 residues. The germline gives CDR1 DFQATT, CDR2 SNEGSKA (reference sequence). CDR3 residues: CSARVSLYEQYF. The CDR3 DNA follows: TGCAGTGCTAGAGTGTCCCTCTACGAGCAGTACTTC.

This chain links TRBV27 with TRBJ2-5; the match to TRBD2 covers 7 bases. Per germline, CDR1 MNHEY and CDR2 SMNVEV (reference sequence). The trim removed 6 bases at V and 4 bases at J, leaving 14 bases unmatched. The CDR3 has 16 amino acids. The CDR3 DNA is TGTGCCAGCAGCCTCCGGCGGGGGAATACGGGAGAGACCCAGTACTTC. Translation gives CASSLRRGNTGETQYF.

In nucleotides, the CDR3 is TGTGCCACCAGCAGAGTACAGGGGCGGTTTAGCAATCAGCCCCAGCATTTT. The encoded protein is CATSRVQGRFSNQPQHF. This rearrangement joins TRBV15 to TRBJ1-5; TRBD1 matches 7 bases. The germline V gene encodes CDR1 LNHNV and CDR2 YYDKDF (reference sequence). V lost 1 base and J lost 0; bases outside the gene matches: 6. The CDR3 sequence is 17 residues long.

This clonotype was detected only a few times. V and J are TRBV3-1 and TRBJ2-1; 9 bases match TRBD1. Looked up from germline, CDR1 is LGHDT and CDR2 is YNNKEL (reference sequence). V lost 3 bases to trimming and J lost 7 bases; unmatched junction nucleotides: 4. This CDR3 contains 14 residues. CDR3 sequence: CASSHADRGNEQFF. CDR3 bases: TGTGCCAGCAGCCACGCGGACAGGGGTAATGAGCAGTTCTTC.

This clonotype came up many times. The chain couples TRBV7-2 to TRBJ2-1; unclear D gene. Germline assignment: CDR1 SGHTA and CDR2 FQGNSA. CDR3 length: 13 residues. Trimming shortened V by 0 bases and J by 7 bases, and 7 bases separated the two germline ends. The chain's CDR3 is CASSLAPPNEQFF. The CDR3 coding sequence is TGTGCCAGCAGCTTAGCCCCGCCTAATGAGCAGTTCTTC.

Only a few counts were recorded for this clonotype. The chain carries TRBV14 and TRBJ1-3, with D tentatively TRBD1 (6 bases). V shed 0 bases and J shed 6 bases, with 15 bases lying between them. From germline, CDR1 is SGHDN and CDR2 FVKESK. The CDR3 is made up of 16 amino acids. Written as DNA, the CDR3 is TGTGCCAGCAGCCAAGATCCGGACAGTGGGGAAAACACCATATATTTT. It codes for CASSQDPDSGENTIYF. Looking up the rest from reference TRBV14 and TRBJ1-3 gives the full variable domain: EAGVTQFPSHSVIEKGQTVTLRCDPISGHDNLYWYRRVMGKEIKFLLHFVKESKQDESGMPNNRFLAERTGGTYSTLKVQPAELEDSGVYFCASSQDPDSGENTIYFGEGSWLTVV.

This chain links TRBV7-3 with TRBJ2-1, with 13 bases lining up with TRBD2. The CDR3 contains 16 residues. The junction had 9 bases not matched to a gene; V was cut back by 5 bases and J by 8 bases. In germline, CDR1 is SGHTA, CDR2 FQGTGA. CDR3 DNA sequence: TGTGCCAGCAGCCTTTCCCGGACTAGCGGGAGTGATGAGCAGTTCTTC. This sequence encodes CASSLSRTSGSDEQFF.

The sample holds a few counts of this clonotype. CDR3 protein: CASSPRTGSNTEAFF. In nucleotides, the CDR3 is TGTGCCAGCAGCCCACGCACGGGGTCGAACACTGAAGCTTTCTTT. V is TRBV7-8 and J is TRBJ1-1; D ambiguous. This CDR3 is 15 amino acids long. The V gene lost 5 bases and the J gene lost 1 base, with 14 bases spanning the gap. Germline loops: CDR1 SGHVS, CDR2 FQNEAQ.

The chain joins TRBV6-1 to TRBJ2-2; 7 bases line up with TRBD2. The trim removed 0 bases at V and 3 bases at J, leaving 7 bases unmatched. CDR1 is MNHNS and CDR2 is SASEGT in the germline V gene. This CDR3 is 17 amino acids long. The CDR3 DNA follows: TGTGCCAGCAGTGAAGCTTGGTCTAGCGGATACACCGGGGAGCTGTTTTTT. It codes for CASSEAWSSGYTGELFF.

This chain uses TRBV5-4 with TRBJ2-5, with D perhaps TRBD2 (5 bases). V dropped 4 bases and J dropped 3 bases, with 7 bases sitting between them. The CDR3 runs to 12 residues. Germline CDR1 SGHNT, CDR2 YYREEE (reference sequence). CDR3 coding DNA: TGTGCCAGCAGCCTAGCAGAAGAGACCCAGTACTTC. Its translation: CASSLAEETQYF.

This chain uses TRBV7-8 with TRBJ1-2; TRBD1 matches 8 bases. The CDR3 loop spans 18 amino acids. J lost 0 bases, V lost 5 bases, and 14 bases had no gene match. Germline V gene data show CDR1 as SGHVS and CDR2 as FQNEAQ. CDR3 in DNA: TGTGCCAGCAGCATCCGGGACAGGATCCCTCCCGCTAACTATGGCTACACCTTC. It is translated as CASSIRDRIPPANYGYTF.

The genes are TRBV29-1 and TRBJ2-7; 8 nucleotides agree with TRBD2. The ends lost 8 bases at V and 0 bases at J; junction bases unmatched: 3. Germline-derived CDR1 and CDR2 are SQVTM and ANQGSEA. The CDR3 sequence is 12 residues long. The CDR3 DNA reads as TGCAGCTTCAGCGGGAGCTCCTACGAGCAGTACTTC. Translating it yields CSFSGSSYEQYF.

This chain joins TRBV7-6 and TRBJ2-1; 10 positions agree with TRBD1. CDR3 length equals 19 residues. Germline CDR1 SGHVS, CDR2 FNYEAQ. J lost 6 bases, V lost 2 bases, and 16 bases had no gene match. CDR3 sequence: CASSLMGQGIILLANEQFF. Written as DNA, the CDR3 is TGTGCCAGCAGCTTAATGGGACAGGGGATTATTCTGCTGGCCAATGAGCAGTTCTTC.

The chain couples TRBV18 to TRBJ2-7; D might be TRBD2 (5 bases). Germline values: CDR1 KGHSH, CDR2 LQKENI. The CDR3 length is 13 residues. V lost 8 bases and J lost 0, with 11 bases in between. The CDR3 DNA follows: TGTGCCAGCCGGCCGGGGATCTCCTACGAGCAGTACTTC. It encodes CASRPGISYEQYF.

This chain joins TRBV7-2 and TRBJ2-2; tentative D call: TRBD1 (6 bases). Germline V gene sequence: CDR1 SGHTA, CDR2 FQGNSA. This CDR3 is built from 15 residues. The V and J ends lost 4 bases and 1 base respectively, with 10 bases between them. Here the CDR3 DNA reads TGTGCCAGCAGCTCTACAGGGTTGAACACCGGGGAGCTGTTTTTT. Protein: CASSSTGLNTGELFF.

This clonotype was found many times. The chain couples TRBV7-2 to TRBJ2-7; D is perhaps TRBD1 or TRBD2 (5 bases each). The V end lost 0 bases, the J end lost 2 bases, and 8 bases lay between the germline ends. The CDR3 sequence is 14 residues long. The germline V gene encodes CDR1 SGHTA and CDR2 FQGNSA. The CDR3 sequence is CASSLAGAAYEQYF. CDR3 nucleotide sequence: TGTGCCAGCAGCTTAGCCGGGGCCGCCTACGAGCAGTACTTC.

V and J are TRBV19 and TRBJ1-2; D is undetermined. The germline V gene has CDR1 LNHDA and CDR2 SQIVND (reference sequence). There are 14 residues in the CDR3. V lost 5 bases and J lost 4, with 14 bases in between. This CDR3 reads CASSPRNGRYGYTF. CDR3 sequence (DNA): TGTGCCAGTAGTCCGAGAAATGGTCGCTATGGCTACACCTTC.

This clonotype was counted a few times. The CDR3 sequence is CASSLGQPPSNEQFF. CDR3 DNA sequence: TGTGCCAGCAGCCTGGGACAGCCTCCGAGCAATGAGCAGTTCTTC. The V gene is TRBV7-2, the J gene TRBJ2-1; 7 bases fit TRBD1. After removal of 5 bases from V and 6 bases from J, the junction contained 10 bases not matched to a gene. Germline V gene data show CDR1 as SGHTA and CDR2 as FQGNSA. The CDR3 length is 15 residues.

This clonotype was seen more than once but under ten times. V usage is TRBV18 and J usage is TRBJ2-7; D not certain. V was pared by 4 bases and J by 1 base, with 14 bases between. The CDR3 length is 15 residues. Per germline, CDR1 KGHSH and CDR2 LQKENI. The CDR3 DNA follows: TGTGCCAGCTCACTACCTTCCGGCAGGTCCTACGAGCAGTACTTC. This translates into CASSLPSGRSYEQYF.

The genes are TRBV10-3 and TRBJ2-7; TRBD1 aligns across 8 bases. The germline V gene encodes CDR1 ENHRY and CDR2 SYGVKD. The CDR3 has 14 residues. Trimming removed 8 bases from V and 2 bases from J; junction bases left unmatched: 8. The CDR3 protein is CAIRGTGTPYEQYF. CDR3 sequence (DNA): TGTGCCATCCGGGGGACAGGCACCCCCTACGAGCAGTACTTC.

V and J are TRBV11-2 and TRBJ1-4, with a weak D call TRBD1 (5 bases). V lost 5 bases, J lost 0 bases, and 10 bases lay in between. Germline V gene data show CDR1 as SGHAT and CDR2 as FQNNGV. The CDR3 length is 15 residues. CDR3 sequence (DNA): TGTGCCAGCAGCGCGAGGGGAACAACTAATGAAAAACTGTTTTTT. Translated: CASSARGTTNEKLFF.

This clonotype turned up a few times. The chain is built from TRBV10-3 and TRBJ2-7, with D perhaps matching TRBD1 (6 bases). Germline V gene sequence: CDR1 ENHRY, CDR2 SYGVKD. V was pared by 8 bases and J by 0 bases, with 20 bases between. The CDR3 has 16 amino acids. CDR3 bases: TGTGCCATCTCCACGACCGGGACAACCGCCTCCTACGAGCAGTACTTC. It translates to CAISTTGTTASYEQYF.

A few counts support this clonotype. The chain has TRBV12-5 and TRBJ2-1, with D maybe TRBD2 (6 bases). There are 15 residues in the CDR3. Trimming pared 3 bases from V and 4 bases from J, leaving 13 bases between. The V gene's germline CDR1 is LGHNT and CDR2 FRNRAP. The CDR3 nucleotides read TGTGCTAGTGGTTTTTCCGCGGGGCCATACAATGAGCAGTTCTTC. It is translated as CASGFSAGPYNEQFF.

The chain links TRBV4-2 to TRBJ2-1; no clear D. CDR3 length: 15 amino acids. The germline gives CDR1 LGHNA, CDR2 YNFKEQ. Trimming left V 0 bases short and J 7 bases short, with 13 bases between. The chain's CDR3 is CASSQDPSVLNEQFF. The CDR3 nucleotides read TGTGCCAGCAGCCAAGATCCATCCGTATTGAATGAGCAGTTCTTC.

In this sample, this clonotype turned up many times. The chain recombines TRBV24-1 with TRBJ2-2, with D possibly matching TRBD2 (5 bases). The CDR3 runs 12 residues. Germline V lookup: CDR1 KGHDR, CDR2 SFDVKD. Trimming removed 9 bases from V and 7 bases from J, with 11 bases in between. The DNA for the CDR3 is TGTGCCACCGGAAACCGGGGCGGGGAGCTGTTTTTT. It codes for CATGNRGGELFF.

Written as DNA, the CDR3 is TGTGCCATCAGTGACCGGGGGGATCAGCCCCAGCATTTT. Translated: CAISDRGDQPQHF. The chain has TRBV10-3 and TRBJ1-5; weak D call: TRBD1 (5 bases). This CDR3 has 13 residues. Germline V gene data show CDR1 as ENHRY and CDR2 as SYGVKD. Trimming removed 3 bases from V and 5 bases from J, with 8 bases in between.

This clonotype has a handful of counts. This rearrangement joins TRBV25-1 to TRBJ2-3, with TRBD2 identical over 8 bases. With V trimmed by 3 bases and J by 2 bases, 7 bases remained unmatched. The CDR3 totals 16 residues. Germline V CDR1 and CDR2: MGHDK, SYGVNS. CDR3 nucleotide sequence: TGTGCCAGCAGTGACTCGCGGGGGGCGTTCACAGATACGCAGTATTTT. It encodes CASSDSRGAFTDTQYF.